Listed below are T cell receptor beta chains from one sample, sequenced in a study of early stage breast cancer tumors. Some clones are missing from TCRdb's copy, which holds only in-frame ones; the method was immunoSEQ multiplex PCR. The sample has 25,000 to 35,000 clones, less than 85% seen once. Specimen: blood. The receptors here all came from a person aged 60 to 70 with breast cancer. CDR3s include the opening cysteine and the closing phenylalanine or tryptophan. The D gene is left open where the match is weak. Size is omitted from some rows. Given values are once, few, many or a class for expanded clones.

>.|TRBJ1-2|.|TRBV6-1
TGTGCCAGCATTCCGACAGAGCCTAACTATGGCTACACCTTC
CASIPTEPNYGYTF
>.|TRBJ1-2|.|TRBV30
TGTGCCTGGAGAGAGGTCAATAACTATGGCTACACCTTC
CAWREVNNYGYTF
>.|TRBJ2-2|.|TRBV9
TGTGCCAGCAGCGTAGGAGGGGGTAACACCGGGGAGCTGTTTTTT
CASSVGGGNTGELFF
>.|TRBJ2-7|.|TRBV5-1
TGCGCCAGCAGCTTGGCCGACAGCTGGCCCAATTTC
CASSLADSWPNF
>.|TRBJ2-5|.|TRBV7-2
TGTGCCAGCAGTCCCTGGGGCCTGACACAAGAGACCCAGTACTTC
CASSPWGLTQETQYF
>.|TRBJ1-4|.|TRBV19
TGTGCCAGTAATGAGTCGCGGGGAAAACTGTTTTTT
CASNESRGKLFF
>medium-sized|TRBJ1-2|.|TRBV25-1
TGTGCCAGCAAATCGACTTTTGATGGCTACACCTTC
CASKSTFDGYTF
>few|TRBJ2-1|.|TRBV15
TGTGCCACCAGCGGGGAGTGGGGGCATGGGAATGAGCAGTTCTTC
CATSGEWGHGNEQFF
>once|TRBJ2-2|TRBD1|TRBV19
TGTGCCAGCAGACAGGGGGCGAGCACCGGGGAGCTGTTTTTT
CASRQGASTGELFF
>.|TRBJ2-7|.|TRBV5-1
TGCGCCAGCAGCTTGGTGTCGGACTCCTCCTACGAGCAGTACTTC
CASSLVSDSSYEQYF
>.|TRBJ1-5|TRBD1|TRBV4-3
TGCGCCAGCAGCCGAGCCTACAGGGGGGAATATCAGCCCCAGCATTTT
CASSRAYRGEYQPQHF